Listed here are 29 T cell receptor beta chains from one sample, sequenced in a study of T-cell reconstitution after alpha-beta-depleted transplantation in children. A TCRbeta library incorporating unique molecular identifiers was prepared. TCRdb itself ran the PCR reads through MiXCR, one entry per CDR3 protein. Altogether about 460,000 distinct CDR3 sequences are present, roughly an eighth being singletons, with the ten largest covering around 6.1%. Sequenced here: PBMCs from the stem cell graft donor, sampled from the stem cell graft. These receptors originate from a human donor who donated a stem cell graft to a child with combined immunodeficiency.

This clonotype was observed a handful of times. V is TRBV27 and J is TRBJ2-3, with D tentatively TRBD1 (5 bases). Germline V CDR1 and CDR2: MNHEY, SMNVEV (reference sequence). Between the trimmed V and J ends, which lost 0 bases and 0 bases, there was a span of 10 bases. This CDR3 has 16 amino acids. The CDR3 DNA follows: TGTGCCAGCAGTTTATCTTCGGACACAAGCACAGATACGCAGTATTTT. Amino acids: CASSLSSDTSTDTQYF.

V gene TRBV6-6 combines with J gene TRBJ2-3; a possible D gene is TRBD2 (7 bases). Germline loops: CDR1 MNHNY, CDR2 SVGAGI (reference sequence). The V gene lost 6 bases and the J gene lost 3 bases, with 19 bases spanning the gap. The CDR3 contains 16 residues. The CDR3 DNA reads as TGTGCCAGCAGACTAGGGGGGGGGGCGAAAACAGATACGCAGTATTTT. Its translation: CASRLGGGAKTDTQYF.

This chain links TRBV12-3 or TRBV12-4 with TRBJ2-3; 10 nucleotides align to TRBD2. Germline trimming cut 6 bases from V and 7 bases from J; bases unmatched to any gene: 19. The CDR3 sequence is 18 residues long. CDR3 coding DNA: TGTGCCAGCAGCTCCCCGAGGGCTAGCGGGGGCCCCTTGAATACGCAGTATTTT. This encodes CASSSPRASGGPLNTQYF.

The chain combines TRBV6-5 with TRBJ2-3; tentatively, D is TRBD2 (7 bases). CDR3 length equals 17 residues. V lost 0 bases and J 3 bases, leaving 16 bases between the germline ends. Germline V gene sequence: CDR1 MNHEY, CDR2 SVGAGI. CDR3 protein: CASSYSSGGGGTDTQYF. The CDR3 nucleotides read TGTGCCAGCAGTTACTCGAGTGGCGGGGGCGGAACAGATACGCAGTATTTT.

The sample holds a few counts of this clonotype. The chain combines TRBV6-2 or TRBV6-3 with TRBJ1-5; TRBD1 aligns across 7 bases. Germline loops: CDR1 MNHEY, CDR2 SVGEGT. Trimming removed 0 bases from V and 6 bases from J; junction bases left unmatched: 5. The CDR3 covers 15 residues. CDR3 residues: CASSYSEGAGQPQHF. The CDR3 nucleotides read TGTGCCAGCAGTTACTCCGAGGGGGCCGGTCAGCCCCAGCATTTT.

This clonotype came up a few times. CDR3 DNA sequence: TGTGCCAGCAGCCCGGGAGGGGGTAGCGGCTACGAGCAGTACTTC. This translates into CASSPGGGSGYEQYF. This chain links TRBV7-6 with TRBJ2-7; 8 bases fit TRBD2. This CDR3 contains 15 residues. V dropped 5 bases and J dropped 3; count of bases not matched to a gene: 9. From germline, CDR1 is SGHVS and CDR2 FNYEAQ.

This clonotype was picked up a small number of times. This sequence joins TRBV10-3 and TRBJ2-6; weak D call: TRBD1 (6 bases). The V gene lost 1 base and the J gene lost 3 bases, with 10 bases spanning the gap. Germline V gives CDR1 ENHRY, CDR2 SYGVKD. This CDR3 comprises 16 residues. Here the CDR3 DNA reads TGTGCCATCAGTGAGTGGCAGGGGCTTGGGGCCAACGTCCTGACTTTC. Amino acid sequence: CAISEWQGLGANVLTF.

This clonotype was recorded at least ten times. The CDR3 region has the DNA TGCGCCAGCAGCCCCACCGAGGGGGCGACGGGCGGGGAGCTGTTTTTT. As protein: CASSPTEGATGGELFF. V is TRBV5-1 and J is TRBJ2-2; 7 nucleotides line up with TRBD1. V gave up 4 bases and J gave up 7 bases; unmatched junction bases: 13. Germline CDR1 reads SGHRS; CDR2 reads YFSETQ. CDR3 length equals 16 residues.

This clonotype was observed a handful of times. J is TRBJ2-2 and V is TRBV29-1, with TRBD2 identical over 12 bases. The CDR3 runs 18 residues. The junction had 11 bases not matched to a gene; V was cut back by 3 bases and J by 3 bases. CDR1 and CDR2 (germline): SQVTM, ANQGSEA. The CDR3 DNA reads as TGCAGCGTTGATAGTTGGGACCTAGCGGGAGGGGACACCGGGGAGCTGTTTTTT. Translating gives CSVDSWDLAGGDTGELFF.

The chain couples TRBV20-1 to TRBJ2-7, with 8 positions matching TRBD2. Germline lookup yields CDR1 DFQATT and CDR2 SNEGSKA (reference sequence). The CDR3 is made up of 14 amino acids. The J segment lost 3 bases and the V segment lost 4 bases, leaving 8 bases of the junction unmatched. CDR3 sequence reads: CSATIAGTLYEQYF. The CDR3 DNA follows: TGCAGTGCTACAATAGCGGGGACCCTCTACGAGCAGTACTTC.

In the case of this clonotype: The germline gene is not matched at one end of the junction; a read error may be the cause. The chain recombines TRBV7-9 with TRBJ2-1; D gene ambiguous. The CDR3 loop spans 14 amino acids. Germline V gene lookup returns CDR1 SEHNR and CDR2 FQNEAQ (reference sequence). CDR3 nucleotide sequence: TGTGCCAGCAGCTTAGCGCAAACGGGCGATGAGCAGTCCTTC. Protein product: CASSLAQTGDEQSF.

This sequence joins TRBV2 and TRBJ2-1, with 7 bases aligning to TRBD1. Germline CDR1 SNHLY, CDR2 FYNNEI. The CDR3 has 13 amino acids. V lost 5 bases to trimming and J lost 7 bases; unmatched junction nucleotides: 5. For the CDR3, the DNA is TGTGCCAGCAGTCCGGGACAGAAAAATGAGCAGTTCTTC. It codes for CASSPGQKNEQFF.

This clonotype was counted a few times. This chain uses TRBV7-8 with TRBJ2-7, with 7 nucleotides matching TRBD1. The CDR3 loop spans 16 amino acids. V lost 0 bases to trimming and J lost 4 bases; unmatched junction nucleotides: 9. CDR1 is SGHVS, CDR2 FQNEAQ, per germline. CDR3 DNA sequence: TGTGCCAGCAGCTTAGCCCGGGACAGCGGCGGGTACGAGCAGTACTTC. It is translated as CASSLARDSGGYEQYF.

This clonotype was detected many times. The CDR3 coding sequence is TGTGCCACCCAGACAGGGGGCGAGTCGAACACCGGGGAGCTGTTTTTT. It codes for CATQTGGESNTGELFF. V is TRBV24-1 and J is TRBJ2-2; 10 bases line up with TRBD1. This CDR3 region has 16 residues. The germline CDR1 and CDR2 sequences are KGHDR and SFDVKD. Losses at the gene ends were 9 bases for V and 0 bases for J; bases not matched to a gene: 6.

V is TRBV9 and J is TRBJ1-5; tentative D call: TRBD1 (6 bases). V gave up 2 bases and J gave up 6 bases, with 15 bases separating them. This CDR3 contains 15 residues. Germline CDR1 reads SGDLS; CDR2 reads YYNGEE. CDR3: CASSVGGGASQPQHF. Written as DNA, the CDR3 is TGTGCCAGCAGCGTCGGTGGGGGGGCGAGTCAGCCCCAGCATTTT. Looking up the rest from reference TRBV9 and TRBJ1-5 gives the full variable domain: DSGVTQTPKHLITATGQRVTLRCSPRSGDLSVYWYQQSLDQGLQFLIQYYNGEERAKGNILERFSAQQFPDLHSELNLSSLELGDSALYFCASSVGGGASQPQHFGDGTRLSIL.

This clonotype came up a few times. The rearrangement joins TRBV29-1 to TRBJ2-7; 13 nucleotides align to TRBD2. The germline CDR1 and CDR2 sequences are SQVTM and ANQGSEA. The V gene end was trimmed by 1 base and the J gene end by 5 bases; junction bases not matched to a gene: 2. The CDR3 has 14 residues. The CDR3 bases are TGCAGCGTTGAAGGGGGACTAGCGGGGAACGAGCAGTACTTC. This sequence encodes CSVEGGLAGNEQYF.

This sequence joins TRBV18 and TRBJ2-5; either TRBD1 or TRBD2 may supply D (5 bases each). Trimming shortened V by 3 bases and J by 1 base, and 15 bases separated the two germline ends. The length of the CDR3 is 16 residues. Looked up from germline, CDR1 is KGHSH and CDR2 is LQKENI. The CDR3: CASSPGTRGGQETQYF. The DNA of the CDR3 is TGTGCCAGCTCACCTGGGACCCGCGGAGGCCAAGAGACCCAGTACTTC.

The rearrangement uses TRBV4-2 and TRBJ2-1; 9 bases fit TRBD2. Looked up from germline, CDR1 is LGHNA and CDR2 is YNFKEQ. The CDR3 has 14 amino acids. The V segment lost 4 bases and the J segment 4 bases; nucleotides outside the gene matches: 2. The CDR3 loop reads CASSRSGSYNEQFF. CDR3 in DNA: TGTGCCAGCAGCCGTAGCGGGAGTTACAATGAGCAGTTCTTC.

The V gene is TRBV5-1, the J gene TRBJ1-2; TRBD1 is a possible D gene (6 bases). CDR3 length: 15 amino acids. Per the germline V gene, CDR1 is SGHRS and CDR2 is YFSETQ. V lost 0 bases, J lost 6 bases, and 15 bases lay in between. The CDR3 loop reads CASSLDATGRNGYTF. The CDR3 nucleotides are TGCGCCAGCAGCTTGGACGCGACAGGACGAAATGGCTACACCTTC.

The chain has TRBV25-1 and TRBJ2-5; perhaps D is TRBD1 or TRBD2 (5 bases each). Looked up from germline, CDR1 is MGHDK and CDR2 is SYGVNS. This CDR3 has 13 amino acids. V lost 9 bases and J lost 7, with 18 bases in between. In DNA, the CDR3 is TGTGCCAGTTCGTCTCCGGGGCGATGGACCCAGTACTTC. It codes for CASSSPGRWTQYF.

This clonotype was counted a few times. V and J are TRBV7-2 and TRBJ1-5; D possibly corresponds to TRBD1 (6 bases). The V end was cut by 4 bases, the J end by 0 bases, with 10 bases between. The CDR3 length is 15 residues. Germline assignment: CDR1 SGHTA and CDR2 FQGNSA. CDR3 DNA sequence: TGTGCCAGCAGCTCCGACAGGTTTAGCAATCAGCCCCAGCATTTT. This sequence encodes CASSSDRFSNQPQHF.

This clonotype was recorded a few times. Here the CDR3 DNA reads TGCAGTGCTAACGGTTATGGGACAGGGCTCGGTGAAGCTTTCTTT. Its translation: CSANGYGTGLGEAFF. This sequence joins TRBV20-1 and TRBJ1-1; 9 nucleotides match TRBD1. The CDR3 spans 15 residues. Unmatched junction bases numbered 13, after V lost 4 bases and J lost 7 bases. Germline values: CDR1 DFQATT, CDR2 SNEGSKA (reference sequence).

This chain links TRBV7-2 with TRBJ2-3; 10 nucleotides line up with TRBD2. This CDR3 spans 13 amino acids. The V and J ends lost 9 bases and 9 bases, in that order; junction bases with no gene match: 9. CDR1 and CDR2 (germline): SGHTA, FQGNSA. The CDR3 loop is CASRSGGAGTQYF. The CDR3 DNA follows: TGTGCCAGTCGGAGCGGGGGGGCGGGGACGCAGTATTTT.

This clonotype appeared a few times. This chain connects TRBV12-3 or TRBV12-4 to TRBJ2-1; maybe TRBD1 (6 bases). The CDR3 has 12 amino acids. V dropped 10 bases and J dropped 10 bases, with 17 bases sitting between them. The chain's CDR3 is CATAAGVGEQFF. The CDR3, as DNA: TGTGCCACCGCGGCAGGGGTGGGCGAGCAGTTCTTC.

The chain employs TRBV25-1 and TRBJ1-3; D unresolved. The germline V gene encodes CDR1 MGHDK and CDR2 SYGVNS. Trimming took off 6 bases at V and 0 bases at J, with 15 bases between the two ends. The CDR3 sequence is 16 residues long. This CDR3 reads CASRALGRLSGNTIYF. CDR3 bases: TGTGCCAGCAGGGCACTAGGCAGACTCTCTGGAAACACCATATATTTT.

Turning to this clonotype: One end of the junction is discordant with germline, which a read error may explain. The CDR3 DNA reads TGTGTCAGCAGTGCTGGGGTTGTAACTGAAGCTTTCTTT. This codes for CVSSAGVVTEAFF. The V call is TRBV6-1, the J call TRBJ1-1, with D hard to call. CDR1 is MNHNS and CDR2 is SASEGT in the germline V gene. This CDR3 spans 13 amino acids.

This sequence joins TRBV5-6 and TRBJ2-7; perhaps TRBD1 as D (6 bases). V lost 3 bases and J 7 bases, leaving 14 bases between the germline ends. Germline V gene lookup returns CDR1 SGHDT and CDR2 YYEEEE. The length of the CDR3 is 13 residues. The CDR3 loop reads CASSYGIRGEQYF. Written as DNA, the CDR3 is TGTGCCAGCAGCTATGGGATTAGGGGGGAGCAGTACTTC.

The chain combines TRBV5-1 with TRBJ2-3; 11 positions match TRBD2. This CDR3 contains 15 residues. Germline lookup yields CDR1 SGHRS and CDR2 YFSETQ. V was pared by 0 bases and J by 4 bases, with 1 base of the junction left unmatched. CDR3 in amino acids: CASSLASGGPDTQYF. DNA for the CDR3: TGCGCCAGCAGCTTGGCTAGCGGGGGGCCAGATACGCAGTATTTT.

There are a few counts of this clonotype. The chain is built from TRBV6-1 and TRBJ1-4; D is uncertain. Germline V CDR1 and CDR2: MNHNS, SASEGT. CDR3 length: 17 amino acids. Trimming left V 2 bases short and J 10 bases short, with 23 bases between. In nucleotides, the CDR3 is TGTGCCAGCAGTGAAATCGTCGGACGCCACGAGCTGGGAAAACTGTTTTTT. Protein: CASSEIVGRHELGKLFF.